Sequencing of this T cell receptor beta chain was carried out in a study of early T cells in non-severe SARS-CoV-2 infection (dated by TCRdb to 2020 to 2022). For the study in its entirety: TCR sequencing used bulk RNA from unsorted whole blood, so alpha and beta chains could not be paired.

This was a case-control study nested in a cohort of healthcare workers in London, UK, who had nasopharyngeal swab PCR tests and blood samples taken every week. Between 23 and 31 March 2020, the week of the UK lockdown, healthcare workers were enrolled and then followed up weekly for as long as 16 weeks. Receptor libraries were prepared by 5' RACE. Data came from a NextSeq 500. To correct for sequencing error and PCR bias, the TCR library protocol tagged individual cDNA molecules with unique molecular identifiers. Both TCR alpha and beta chains were sequenced, and tight co-correlation was observed between alpha and beta sequence abundances in each sample. Processing in the source paper ran as follows. Decombinator V4 was used to perform V gene, J gene and CDR3 annotation of TCR sequences. Expanded TCRs were defined as changing significantly between any two time points under a Poisson model with p below 0.0001. TCR abundances were normalised to the total number of TCRs sequenced per sample and were expressed as counts per million. MAIT TCRs were defined by TRAV1-2 paired with TRAJ12, TRAJ20 or TRAJ33, and iNKT TCRs by TRAV10 paired with TRAJ18. VDJdb, accessed 1 November 2021, was searched for CMV, EBV and SARS-CoV-2 annotated TCRs, excluding TCRs annotated for multiple antigens. TCRdb passed the public sequencing reads through fastp at Q25 and MiXCR, retaining productive beta sequences. All rows with the same CDR3 protein become a single entry with the most common DNA and genes. TCRdb, not the original authors, processed these V and J calls. A total of roughly 40,000 distinct CDR3 sequences appear in this sample, 5% to 6.5% of them only once. The ten largest clones take up 7.5% to 8.5% of the sample.

This clonotype appeared many times. Its antigen is still unknown. Per-base qualities were not stored, and no clone one base away is much larger. Results and caveats for the whole study, not just this receptor: VDJdb matching was skewed toward anti-spike CD8 responses and likely underestimated virus-specific expansions by missing private and CD4 specificities.

V is pruned by 6 bases and J by 1 base, leaving 4 bases of the junction without a gene match. The CDR3, from cysteine to phenylalanine, totals 13 residues. Of the read, only the CDR3 DNA is kept; its 39 bases are in frame from base 1. Looking up the germline V gene yields CDR1 SGHRS and CDR2 YFSETQ. The TCR was taken from an adult who was a healthcare worker with PCR-confirmed SARS-CoV-2 infection or an uninfected control (not recorded which). This chain joins TRBV5-1 to TRBJ2-7; a stretch of 7 junction bases matches TRBD1. The input for sequencing was whole blood, taken at baseline. The sequenced DNA: TGCGCCAGCACCCAGACAGGGTCCTACGAGCAGTACTTC. Translation gives CASTQTGSYEQYF.